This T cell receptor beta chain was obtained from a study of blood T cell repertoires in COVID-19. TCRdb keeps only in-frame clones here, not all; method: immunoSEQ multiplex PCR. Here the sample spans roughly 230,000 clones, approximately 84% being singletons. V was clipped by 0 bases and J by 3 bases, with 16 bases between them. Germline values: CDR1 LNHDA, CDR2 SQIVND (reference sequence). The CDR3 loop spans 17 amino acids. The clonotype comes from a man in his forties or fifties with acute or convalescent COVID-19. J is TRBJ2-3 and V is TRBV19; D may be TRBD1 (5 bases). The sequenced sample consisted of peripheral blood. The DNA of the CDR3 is TGTGCCAGTAGTATAGATCCAACACCCAGGGCGACAGATACGCAGTATTTT. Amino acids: CASSIDPTPRATDTQYF.